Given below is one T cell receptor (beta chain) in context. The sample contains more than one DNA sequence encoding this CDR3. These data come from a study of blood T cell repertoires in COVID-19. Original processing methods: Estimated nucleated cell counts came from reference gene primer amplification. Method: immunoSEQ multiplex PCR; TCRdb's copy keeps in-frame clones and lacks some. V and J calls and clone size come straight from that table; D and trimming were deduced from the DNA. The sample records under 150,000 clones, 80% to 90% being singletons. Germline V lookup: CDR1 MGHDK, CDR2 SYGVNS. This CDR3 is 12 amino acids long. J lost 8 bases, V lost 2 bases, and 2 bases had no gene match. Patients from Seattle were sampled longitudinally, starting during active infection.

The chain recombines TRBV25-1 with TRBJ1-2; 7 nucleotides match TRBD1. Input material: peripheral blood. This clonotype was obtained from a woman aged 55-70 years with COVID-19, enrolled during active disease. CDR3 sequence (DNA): TGTGCCAGCAGTGAAGGAGGGGGCGGCTACACCTTC. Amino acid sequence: CASSEGGGGYTF.